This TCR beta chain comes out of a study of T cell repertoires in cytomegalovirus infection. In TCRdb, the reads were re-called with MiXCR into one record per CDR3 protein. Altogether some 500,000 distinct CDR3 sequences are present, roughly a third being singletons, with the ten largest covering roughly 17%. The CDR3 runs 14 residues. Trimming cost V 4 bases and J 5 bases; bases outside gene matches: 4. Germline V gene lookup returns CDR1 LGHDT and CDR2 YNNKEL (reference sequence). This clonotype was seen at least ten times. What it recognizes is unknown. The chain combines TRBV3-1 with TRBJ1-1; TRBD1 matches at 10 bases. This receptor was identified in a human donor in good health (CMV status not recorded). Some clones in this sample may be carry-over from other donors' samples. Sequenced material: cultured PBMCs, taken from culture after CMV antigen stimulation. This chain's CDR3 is CASSRQGAGTEAFF. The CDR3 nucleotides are TGTGCCAGCAGCCGACAGGGGGCAGGTACTGAAGCTTTCTTT.